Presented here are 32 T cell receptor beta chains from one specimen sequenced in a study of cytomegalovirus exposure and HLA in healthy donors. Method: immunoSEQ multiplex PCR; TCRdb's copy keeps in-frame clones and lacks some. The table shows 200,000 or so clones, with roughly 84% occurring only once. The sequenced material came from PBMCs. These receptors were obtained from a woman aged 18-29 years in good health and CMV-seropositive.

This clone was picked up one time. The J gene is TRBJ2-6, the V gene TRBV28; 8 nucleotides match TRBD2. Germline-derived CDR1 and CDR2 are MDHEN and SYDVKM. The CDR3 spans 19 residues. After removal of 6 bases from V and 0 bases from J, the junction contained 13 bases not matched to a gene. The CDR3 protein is CASSHTPRGGLSGANVLTF. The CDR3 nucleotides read TGTGCCAGCAGCCACACACCCCGGGGGGGTCTCTCTGGGGCCAACGTCCTGACTTTC.

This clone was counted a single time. The CDR3 loop is CSVSSGAEQYF. The DNA of the CDR3 is TGCAGCGTTTCCTCAGGGGCCGAGCAGTACTTC. This rearrangement joins TRBV29-1 to TRBJ2-7, with a possible D match to TRBD1 (6 bases). Trimming cost V 5 bases and J 6 bases, with 11 bases left between them. The CDR3 length is 11 residues. Germline values: CDR1 SQVTM, CDR2 ANQGSEA.

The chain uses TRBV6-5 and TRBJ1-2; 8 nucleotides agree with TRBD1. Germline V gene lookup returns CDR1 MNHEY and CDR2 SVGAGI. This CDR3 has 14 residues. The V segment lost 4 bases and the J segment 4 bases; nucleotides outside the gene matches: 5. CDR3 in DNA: TGTGCCAGCAGTTTCAACAGGGGGGGCTATGGCTACACCTTC. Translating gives CASSFNRGGYGYTF.

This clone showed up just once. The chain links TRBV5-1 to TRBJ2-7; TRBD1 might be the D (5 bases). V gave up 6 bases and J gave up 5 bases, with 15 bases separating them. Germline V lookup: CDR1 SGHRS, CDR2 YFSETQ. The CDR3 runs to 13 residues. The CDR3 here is CASNGQGFNEQYF. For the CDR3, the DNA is TGCGCCAGCAATGGGCAGGGCTTTAACGAGCAGTACTTC.

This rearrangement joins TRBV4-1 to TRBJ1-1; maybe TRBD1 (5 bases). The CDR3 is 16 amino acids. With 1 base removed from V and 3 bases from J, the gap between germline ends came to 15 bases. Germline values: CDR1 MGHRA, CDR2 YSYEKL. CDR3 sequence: CASSQVPGIDDTEAFF. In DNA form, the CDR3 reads TGCGCCAGCAGCCAAGTGCCAGGGATCGATGACACTGAAGCTTTCTTT.

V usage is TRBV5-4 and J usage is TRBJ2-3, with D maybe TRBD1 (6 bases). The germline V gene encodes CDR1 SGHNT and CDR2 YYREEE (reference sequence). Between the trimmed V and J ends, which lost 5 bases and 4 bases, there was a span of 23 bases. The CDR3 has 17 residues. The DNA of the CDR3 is TGTGCCAGCAGGCAAACCAGGACAGAGACCAGTGCAGATACGCAGTATTTT. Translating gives CASRQTRTETSADTQYF.

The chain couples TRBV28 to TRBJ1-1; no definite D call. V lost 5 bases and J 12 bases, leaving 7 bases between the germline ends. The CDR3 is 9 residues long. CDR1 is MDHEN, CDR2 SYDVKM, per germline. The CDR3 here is CASSPPSFF. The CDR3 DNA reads TGTGCCAGCAGTCCCCCGTCTTTCTTT.

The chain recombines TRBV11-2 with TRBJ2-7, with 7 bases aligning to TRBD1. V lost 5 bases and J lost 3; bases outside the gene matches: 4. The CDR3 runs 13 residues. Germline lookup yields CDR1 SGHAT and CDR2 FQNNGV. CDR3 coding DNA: TGTGCCAGCAGCCGCGGACAGGACTACGAGCAGTACTTC. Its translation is CASSRGQDYEQYF.

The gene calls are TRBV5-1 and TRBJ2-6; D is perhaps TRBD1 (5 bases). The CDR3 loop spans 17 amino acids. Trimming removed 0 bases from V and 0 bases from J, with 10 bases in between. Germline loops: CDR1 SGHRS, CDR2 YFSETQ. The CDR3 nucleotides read TGCGCCAGCAGCTTGGGAACAGGTATCTCTGGGGCCAACGTCCTGACTTTC. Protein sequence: CASSLGTGISGANVLTF. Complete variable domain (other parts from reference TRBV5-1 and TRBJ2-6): KAGVTQTPRYLIKTRGQQVTLSCSPISGHRSVSWYQQTPGQGLQFLFEYFSETQRNKGNFPGRFSGRQFSNSRSEMNVSTLELGDSALYLCASSLGTGISGANVLTFGAGSRLTVL.

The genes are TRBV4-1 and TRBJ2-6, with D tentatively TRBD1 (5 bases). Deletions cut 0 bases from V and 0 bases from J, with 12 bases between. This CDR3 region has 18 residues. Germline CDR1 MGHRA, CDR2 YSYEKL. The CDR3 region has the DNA TGCGCCAGCAGCCAAGAGGATGTCAGGGTCTCTGGGGCCAACGTCCTGACTTTC. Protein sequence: CASSQEDVRVSGANVLTF.

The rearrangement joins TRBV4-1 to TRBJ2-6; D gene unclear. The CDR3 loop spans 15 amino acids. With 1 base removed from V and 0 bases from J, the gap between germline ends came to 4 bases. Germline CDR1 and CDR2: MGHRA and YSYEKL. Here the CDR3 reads CASSQVHSGANVLTF. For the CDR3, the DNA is TGCGCCAGCAGCCAAGTTCACTCTGGGGCCAACGTCCTGACTTTC.

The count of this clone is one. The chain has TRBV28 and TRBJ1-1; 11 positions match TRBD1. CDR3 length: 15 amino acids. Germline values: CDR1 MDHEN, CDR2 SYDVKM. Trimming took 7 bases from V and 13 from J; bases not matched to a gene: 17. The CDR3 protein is CASTDPRTGGEDSFF. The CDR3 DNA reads TGTGCCAGCACCGACCCTCGGACAGGGGGCGAGGATAGTTTCTTT.

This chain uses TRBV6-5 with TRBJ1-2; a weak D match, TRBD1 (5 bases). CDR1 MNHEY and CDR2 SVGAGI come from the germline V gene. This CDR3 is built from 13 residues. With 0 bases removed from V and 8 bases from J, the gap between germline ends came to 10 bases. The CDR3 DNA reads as TGTGCCAGCAGTTACTCCTCAGGGAACGGCTACACCTTC. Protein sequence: CASSYSSGNGYTF.

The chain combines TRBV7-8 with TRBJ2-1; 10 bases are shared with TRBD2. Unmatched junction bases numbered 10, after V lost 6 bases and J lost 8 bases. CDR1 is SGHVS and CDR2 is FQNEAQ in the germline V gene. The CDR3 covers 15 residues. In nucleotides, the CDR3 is TGTGCCAGCAGTTATAGCGGGAGGCGGGGCCATGAGCAGTTCTTC. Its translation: CASSYSGRRGHEQFF. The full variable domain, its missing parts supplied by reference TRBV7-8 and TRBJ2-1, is GAGVSQSPRYKVAKRGQDVALRCDPISGHVSLFWYQQALGQGPEFLTYFQNEAQLDKSGLPSDRFFAERPEGSVSTLKIQRTQQEDSAVYLCASSYSGRRGHEQFFGPGTRLTVL.

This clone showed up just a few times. The CDR3 region has the DNA TGTGCCAGTACACGGGACAGAGATCAGCCCCAGCATTTT. It specifies CASTRDRDQPQHF. V and J are TRBV19 and TRBJ1-5, with TRBD1 matching 7 bases. V lost 7 bases, J lost 5 bases, and 5 bases stayed unmatched. CDR1 LNHDA and CDR2 SQIVND come from the germline V gene (reference sequence). CDR3 length: 13 amino acids.

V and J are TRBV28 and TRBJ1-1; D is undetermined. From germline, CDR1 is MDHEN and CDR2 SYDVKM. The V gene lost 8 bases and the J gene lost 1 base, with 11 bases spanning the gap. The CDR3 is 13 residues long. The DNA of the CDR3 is TGTGCCAGCGGTGTTCCCGGGAACACTGAAGCTTTCTTT. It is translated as CASGVPGNTEAFF.

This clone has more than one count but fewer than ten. For the CDR3, the DNA is TGTGCCAGCAGCTTAGATCAGCGGGAGTTCAACAATGAGCAGTTCTTC. Its protein product is CASSLDQREFNNEQFF. The J gene is TRBJ2-1, the V gene TRBV11-2, with 8 bases lining up with TRBD2. The length of the CDR3 is 16 residues. The junction had 6 bases not matched to a gene; V was cut back by 0 bases and J by 5 bases. Germline-derived CDR1 and CDR2 are SGHAT and FQNNGV.

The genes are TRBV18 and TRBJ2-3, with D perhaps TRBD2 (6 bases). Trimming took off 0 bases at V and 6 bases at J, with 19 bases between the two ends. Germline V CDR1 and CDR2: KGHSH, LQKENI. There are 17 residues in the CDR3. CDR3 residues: CASSPPPWTKDPDTQYF. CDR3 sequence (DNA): TGTGCCAGCTCACCACCGCCTTGGACTAAAGACCCTGATACGCAGTATTTT.

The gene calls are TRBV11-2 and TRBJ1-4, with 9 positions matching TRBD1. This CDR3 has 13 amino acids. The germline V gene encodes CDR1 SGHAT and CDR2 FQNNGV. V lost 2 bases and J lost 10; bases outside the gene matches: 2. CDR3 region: CASSLSDRGKLFF. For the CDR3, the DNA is TGTGCCAGCAGCTTATCGGACAGGGGAAAACTGTTTTTT.

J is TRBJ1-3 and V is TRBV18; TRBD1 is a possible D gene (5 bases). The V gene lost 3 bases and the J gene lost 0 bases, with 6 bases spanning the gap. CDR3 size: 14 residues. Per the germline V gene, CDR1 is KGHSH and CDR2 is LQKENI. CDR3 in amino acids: CASSPDNSGNTIYF. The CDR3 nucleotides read TGTGCCAGCTCACCGGACAACTCTGGAAACACCATATATTTT.

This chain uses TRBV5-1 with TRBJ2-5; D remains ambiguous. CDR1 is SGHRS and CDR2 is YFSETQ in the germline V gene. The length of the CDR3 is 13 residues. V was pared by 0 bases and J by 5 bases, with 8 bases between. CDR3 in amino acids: CASSLVPRETQYF. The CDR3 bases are TGCGCCAGCAGCTTGGTTCCCCGGGAGACCCAGTACTTC.

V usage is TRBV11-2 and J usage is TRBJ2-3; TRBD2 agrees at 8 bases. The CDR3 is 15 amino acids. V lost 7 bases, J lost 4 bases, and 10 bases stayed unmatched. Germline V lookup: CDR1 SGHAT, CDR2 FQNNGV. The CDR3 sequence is CASTPGLAMADTQYF. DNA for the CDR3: TGTGCCAGCACCCCAGGACTAGCTATGGCAGATACGCAGTATTTT.

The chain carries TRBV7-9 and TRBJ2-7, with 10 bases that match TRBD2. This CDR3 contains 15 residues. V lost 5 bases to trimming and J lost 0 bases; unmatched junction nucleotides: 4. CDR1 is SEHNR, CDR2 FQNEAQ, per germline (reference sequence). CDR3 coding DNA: TGTGCCAGCAGCCCTAGCGGGAGTATCTCCTACGAGCAGTACTTC. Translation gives CASSPSGSISYEQYF.

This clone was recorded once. DNA for the CDR3: TGTGCCACCGGGTGGACAGGGAACAATCAGCCCCAGCATTTT. It codes for CATGWTGNNQPQHF. The chain uses TRBV10-3 and TRBJ1-5; 8 positions match TRBD1. This CDR3 is 14 amino acids long. The J segment lost 3 bases and the V segment lost 10 bases, leaving 8 bases of the junction unmatched. Per germline, CDR1 ENHRY and CDR2 SYGVKD.

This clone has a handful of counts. This CDR3 reads CASSWGDRGEQFF. The CDR3 coding sequence is TGCGCCAGCAGCTGGGGGGACAGGGGTGAGCAGTTCTTC. The chain uses TRBV5-1 and TRBJ2-1; 10 bases map to TRBD1. The CDR3 sequence is 13 residues long. V shed 3 bases and J 9 bases; nucleotides not matched to a gene: 3. The V gene's germline CDR1 is SGHRS and CDR2 YFSETQ.

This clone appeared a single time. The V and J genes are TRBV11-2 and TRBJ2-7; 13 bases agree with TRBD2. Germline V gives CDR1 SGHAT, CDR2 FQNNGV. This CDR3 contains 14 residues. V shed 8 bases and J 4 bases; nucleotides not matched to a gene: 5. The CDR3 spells CASVKLAGGYEQYF. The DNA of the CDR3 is TGTGCCAGCGTAAAACTAGCGGGAGGGTACGAGCAGTACTTC. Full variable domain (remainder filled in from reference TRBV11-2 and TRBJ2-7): EAGVAQSPRYKIIEKRQSVAFWCNPISGHATLYWYQQILGQGPKLLIQFQNNGVVDDSQLPKDRFSAERLKGVDSTLKIQPAKLEDSAVYLCASVKLAGGYEQYFGPGTRLTVT.

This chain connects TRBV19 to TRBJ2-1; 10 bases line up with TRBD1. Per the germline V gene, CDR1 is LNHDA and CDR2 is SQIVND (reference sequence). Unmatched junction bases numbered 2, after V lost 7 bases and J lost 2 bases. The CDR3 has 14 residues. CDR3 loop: CASIGTGAYNEQFF. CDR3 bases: TGTGCCAGTATTGGGACAGGGGCCTACAATGAGCAGTTCTTC.

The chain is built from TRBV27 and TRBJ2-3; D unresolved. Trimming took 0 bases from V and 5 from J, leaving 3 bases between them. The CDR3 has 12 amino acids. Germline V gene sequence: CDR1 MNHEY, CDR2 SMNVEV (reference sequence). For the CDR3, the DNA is TGTGCCAGCAGTTTATCCGGAGATACGCAGTATTTT. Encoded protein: CASSLSGDTQYF.

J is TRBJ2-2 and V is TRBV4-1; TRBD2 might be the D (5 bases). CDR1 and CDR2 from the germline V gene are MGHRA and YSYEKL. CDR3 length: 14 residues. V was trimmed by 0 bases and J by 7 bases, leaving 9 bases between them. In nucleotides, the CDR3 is TGCGCCAGCAGCCAAGATCCGGGAATCGGGGAGCTGTTTTTT. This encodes CASSQDPGIGELFF.

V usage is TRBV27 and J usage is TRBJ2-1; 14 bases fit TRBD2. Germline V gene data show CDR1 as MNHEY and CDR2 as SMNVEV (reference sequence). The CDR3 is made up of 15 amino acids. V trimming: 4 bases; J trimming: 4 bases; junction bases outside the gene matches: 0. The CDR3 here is CASSWTSGRYNEQFF. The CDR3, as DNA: TGTGCCAGCAGTTGGACTAGCGGGAGGTACAATGAGCAGTTCTTC.

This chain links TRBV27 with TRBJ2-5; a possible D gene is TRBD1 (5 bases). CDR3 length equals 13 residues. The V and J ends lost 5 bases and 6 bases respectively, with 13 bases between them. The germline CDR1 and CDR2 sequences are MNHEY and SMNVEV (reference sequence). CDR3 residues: CASSRPWGKTQYF. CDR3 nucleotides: TGTGCCAGCAGTCGCCCCTGGGGCAAGACCCAGTACTTC.

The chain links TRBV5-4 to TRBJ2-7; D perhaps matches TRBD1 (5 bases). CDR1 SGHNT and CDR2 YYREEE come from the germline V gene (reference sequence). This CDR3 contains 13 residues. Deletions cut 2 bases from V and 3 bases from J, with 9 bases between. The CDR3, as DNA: TGTGCCAGCAGCTTTCTAGGGGACTACGAGCAGTACTTC. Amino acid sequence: CASSFLGDYEQYF. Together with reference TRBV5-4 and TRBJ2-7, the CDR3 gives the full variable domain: ETGVTQSPTHLIKTRGQQVTLRCSSQSGHNTVSWYQQALGQGPQFIFQYYREEENGRGNFPPRFSGLQFPNYSSELNVNALELDDSALYLCASSFLGDYEQYFGPGTRLTVT.